This TCR beta chain is from a study of CD4 T cells in relation to SARS-CoV-2 and coronaviruses. Overall study context: The negative reference was HIV-1 Nef peptide pool or peptide-free culture.

Regarding this clone: Antigen: not known.

CD4+ T cells from unexposed donors were obtained before the COVID-19 pandemic (2011-2018). CD4+ T cells were isolated from the cells after less than 13 days of culture. This CDR3 has 15 amino acids. Germline loops: CDR1 SGHVS, CDR2 FQNEAQ. V trimming: 5 bases; J trimming: 4 bases; junction bases outside the gene matches: 4. Here immunoSEQ multiplex PCR was the method, and the copy in TCRdb shows in-frame clones only, minus some. The sample includes roughly 20,000 clones, about 70% seen only once; the top ten take around 10%. Study-level points and caveats: The cross-reactivity analysis covered only spike protein, not other viral proteins.

The clonotype was recovered from a human donor in good health. Sequenced sample: CD4+ T cells from PBMCs, cultured in vitro. This chain joins TRBV7-8 and TRBJ2-5, with 13 bases aligning to TRBD2. CDR3 sequence (DNA): TGTGCCAGCAGCCTGGGGACTAGCGGGGTAGAGACCCAGTACTTC. Translation gives CASSLGTSGVETQYF.